Given below is one T cell receptor (beta chain) in context. This entry belongs to a study of blood T cell repertoires in COVID-19. The overall study: Samples came from the United States, Italy and Spain, spanning acute and convalescent COVID-19. In each case, the material was cDNA or gDNA derived from T cells, B-cell-depleted T cells, or PBMCs.

The authors' processing: Amplifying reference gene primers gave estimates of nucleated cell counts. Some clones are missing from TCRdb's copy, which holds only in-frame ones; the method was immunoSEQ multiplex PCR. V and J calls and clone size are given by that table; D and trimming were obtained from the DNA. Altogether roughly 64,000 clones are present, 75% to 95% being singletons, with the ten largest covering about 9.1%. After removal of 6 bases from V and 4 bases from J, the junction contained 3 bases not matched to a gene. The CDR3 sequence is 14 residues long. From germline, CDR1 is MDHEN and CDR2 SYDVKM.

V usage is TRBV28 and J usage is TRBJ2-3, with TRBD2 matching 11 bases. The sample comprised peripheral blood. The receptor comes from a woman over 75 with active COVID-19. The CDR3 loop is CASSIAGGPDTQYF. CDR3 sequence (DNA): TGTGCCAGCAGCATAGCGGGGGGGCCAGATACGCAGTATTTT. Full variable domain (outside the CDR3, taken from reference TRBV28 and TRBJ2-3): DVKVTQSSRYLVKRTGEKVFLECVQDMDHENMFWYRQDPGLGLRLIYFSYDVKMKEKGDIPEGYSVSREKKERFSLILESASTNQTSMYLCASSIAGGPDTQYFGPGTRLTVL.